The T cell receptor beta chain under discussion was sequenced for a study of T cells in Graves' hyperthyroidism and ophthalmopathy. Study as a whole: The blood sample was taken at first diagnosis, before treatment began. Study conclusions and caveats: Ophthalmopathy, which appeared later, was predicted by the model a median about 5.9 months before onset.

A NOSPECS grade of at least 4, a Clinical Activity Score of at least 3 and duration under 3 months were recorded in ophthalmopathy patients. This clonotype occurred many times. Antigen specificity is unknown. V lost 7 bases and J lost 1; bases outside the gene matches: 4. The CDR3 spans 14 residues. RNA transcripts served as the template for amplifying TCR beta CDR3 regions. TCR CDR3 regions were first amplified by RT-PCR with HTBI primers. TCRdb ran MiXCR on the multiplex PCR reads and lists one entry per CDR3 protein. The sample holds under 350,000 distinct CDR3 sequences, approximately 15% seen once.

The chain couples TRBV12-3 or TRBV12-4 to TRBJ2-1; 7 nucleotides align to TRBD1. The sequenced sample was blood. This clonotype was sampled from an older woman with Graves' ophthalmopathy. The CDR3 reads CASKTGVSYNEQFF. CDR3 bases: TGTGCCAGCAAAACAGGGGTATCCTACAATGAGCAGTTCTTC.